The 15 T cell receptor beta chains given below trace back to one sample, sequenced in a study of T cell responses to AZD1222 COVID-19 vaccine. Libraries were prepared by immunoSEQ multiplex PCR; TCRdb keeps only in-frame clonotypes and omits some of them. The sample holds 95,000 to 120,000 clones, approximately 89% seen once. This specimen consisted of peripheral blood, obtained on day 0 of MenACWY control vaccination. These receptors came from an adult in good health.

The chain joins TRBV9 to TRBJ1-1, with D possibly TRBD1 on 5 matching bases. Looked up from germline, CDR1 is SGDLS and CDR2 is YYNGEE. The CDR3 spans 13 residues. V was shortened by 0 bases and J by 6 bases, with 9 bases between the two germline ends. The CDR3, as DNA: TGTGCCAGCAGCGTAGGAGGGGAAGCTGAAGCTTTCTTT. Residues: CASSVGGEAEAFF.

The chain uses TRBV4-1 and TRBJ2-1; D unclear. Trimming shortened V by 0 bases and J by 7 bases, and 13 bases separated the two germline ends. The CDR3 is made up of 15 amino acids. Germline V gives CDR1 MGHRA, CDR2 YSYEKL. As DNA, the CDR3 is TGCGCCAGCAGCCAAGACCCCGGACCATCGAATGAGCAGTTCTTC. Protein product: CASSQDPGPSNEQFF.

This clone was observed once. CDR3 DNA sequence: TGTGCCAGCAGGACGGGGGGGAAGGATACGCAGTATTTT. It is translated as CASRTGGKDTQYF. This chain joins TRBV2 and TRBJ2-3; 8 bases are shared with TRBD2. V was pared by 6 bases and J by 6 bases, with 5 bases of the junction left unmatched. The CDR3 loop spans 13 amino acids. Germline CDR1 SNHLY, CDR2 FYNNEI.

V and J are TRBV28 and TRBJ1-6; 7 bases line up with TRBD1. The ends lost 4 bases at V and 1 base at J; junction bases unmatched: 7. Germline V CDR1 and CDR2: MDHEN, SYDVKM. This CDR3 region has 17 residues. The CDR3 here is CASSSRTGGSYNSPLHF. The CDR3 DNA reads TGTGCCAGCAGTTCCAGGACAGGAGGTTCCTATAATTCACCCCTCCACTTT.

V usage is TRBV20-1 and J usage is TRBJ1-5; unclear D gene. The CDR3 covers 11 residues. The V end was cut by 3 bases, the J end by 6 bases, with 6 bases between. CDR1 and CDR2 (germline): DFQATT, SNEGSKA (reference sequence). The CDR3 DNA sequence: TGCAGTGCTAGCCGGGGTCAGCCCCAGCATTTT. It translates to CSASRGQPQHF.

V usage is TRBV18 and J usage is TRBJ2-7; no clear D. Per germline, CDR1 KGHSH and CDR2 LQKENI. The CDR3 spans 13 residues. V lost 6 bases and J lost 2, with 11 bases in between. The CDR3 sequence is CASSPSETYEQYF. CDR3 DNA sequence: TGTGCCAGCTCGCCCTCCGAAACCTACGAGCAGTACTTC.

The J gene is TRBJ1-5, the V gene TRBV5-1; a possible D gene is TRBD1 (6 bases). Looked up from germline, CDR1 is SGHRS and CDR2 is YFSETQ. The germline V and J ends were trimmed by 1 base and 3 bases, with 8 bases remaining between them. The CDR3 runs to 14 residues. CDR3 bases: TGCGCCAGCAGCTTGTCAGGGGACAATCAGCCCCAGCATTTT. Translation gives CASSLSGDNQPQHF.

The chain recombines TRBV6-6 with TRBJ1-2, with D possibly matching TRBD1 (5 bases). Germline V CDR1 and CDR2: MNHNY, SVGAGI (reference sequence). V was cut by 2 bases and J by 7 bases, with 14 bases left in between. The CDR3 spans 14 residues. CDR3 region: CASSYERGAGGYTF. The DNA for the CDR3 is TGTGCCAGCAGTTACGAGCGCGGGGCGGGTGGCTACACCTTC.

The chain combines TRBV9 with TRBJ2-7; D gene uncertain. V was shortened by 0 bases and J by 8 bases, with 12 bases between the two germline ends. The CDR3 sequence is 13 residues long. Germline V gene data show CDR1 as SGDLS and CDR2 as YYNGEE. The CDR3 spells CASSVEWVGKQYF. DNA for the CDR3: TGTGCCAGCAGCGTAGAATGGGTAGGCAAGCAGTACTTC.

The V and J genes are TRBV2 and TRBJ1-5, with D possibly matching TRBD1 (5 bases). This CDR3 comprises 15 residues. Trimming stripped 4 bases from V and 1 base from J, with 11 bases between. Germline CDR1 SNHLY, CDR2 FYNNEI. In nucleotides, the CDR3 is TGTGCCAGCAGTGGGGGACGGTGGAGCAATCAGCCCCAGCATTTT. It codes for CASSGGRWSNQPQHF.

This chain joins TRBV9 and TRBJ2-1; weak D call: TRBD2 (7 bases). The ends were cut back, 6 bases at V and 2 bases at J, with 15 bases in the middle. The CDR3 loop spans 15 amino acids. Germline loops: CDR1 SGDLS, CDR2 YYNGEE. Here the CDR3 reads CASTEGGAPYNEQFF. The CDR3 coding sequence is TGTGCCAGCACAGAAGGGGGGGCACCCTACAATGAGCAGTTCTTC.

The chain employs TRBV6-1 and TRBJ1-2; a possible D gene is TRBD1 (5 bases). Trimming took off 3 bases at V and 7 bases at J, with 24 bases between the two ends. Germline CDR1 is MNHNS and CDR2 is SASEGT. This CDR3 has 17 amino acids. CDR3 loop: CASSEHGPFGGYRGYTF. CDR3 coding DNA: TGTGCCAGCAGTGAGCACGGTCCCTTCGGGGGATATCGTGGCTACACCTTC.

This chain connects TRBV19 to TRBJ2-5; D is ambiguous. V lost 3 bases, J lost 5 bases, and 10 bases lay in between. CDR3 length: 13 amino acids. Germline V gene sequence: CDR1 LNHDA, CDR2 SQIVND (reference sequence). The CDR3 DNA sequence: TGTGCCAGTAGTATTCAGGTCACCGAGACCCAGTACTTC. The encoded protein is CASSIQVTETQYF.

The J gene is TRBJ1-3, the V gene TRBV9; TRBD1 is a possible D gene (6 bases). CDR1 and CDR2 from the germline V gene are SGDLS and YYNGEE. V lost 2 bases and J lost 0, with 12 bases in between. The CDR3 runs to 16 residues. The CDR3, as DNA: TGTGCCAGCAGCGTCATGACAGGCGACTCTGGAAACACCATATATTTT. This sequence encodes CASSVMTGDSGNTIYF.

The rearrangement uses TRBV4-1 and TRBJ2-7; D possibly corresponds to TRBD2 (6 bases). V dropped 1 base and J dropped 8 bases, with 21 bases sitting between them. The CDR3 has 16 amino acids. Per the germline V gene, CDR1 is MGHRA and CDR2 is YSYEKL. Here the CDR3 reads CASSQGPGRRISKQYF. The CDR3 coding sequence is TGCGCCAGCAGCCAAGGGCCCGGGAGACGAATTAGCAAGCAGTACTTC.